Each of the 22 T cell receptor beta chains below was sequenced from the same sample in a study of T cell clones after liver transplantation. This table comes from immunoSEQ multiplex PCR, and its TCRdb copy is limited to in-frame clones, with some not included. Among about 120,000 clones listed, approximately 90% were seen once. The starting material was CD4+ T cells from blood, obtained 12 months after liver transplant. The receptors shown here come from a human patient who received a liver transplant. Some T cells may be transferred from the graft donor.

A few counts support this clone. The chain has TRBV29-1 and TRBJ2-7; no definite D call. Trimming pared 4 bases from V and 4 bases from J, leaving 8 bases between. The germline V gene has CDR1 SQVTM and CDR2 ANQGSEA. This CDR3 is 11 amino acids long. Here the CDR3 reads CSVALGYEQYF. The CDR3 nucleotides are TGCAGCGTTGCCCTAGGGTACGAGCAGTACTTC.

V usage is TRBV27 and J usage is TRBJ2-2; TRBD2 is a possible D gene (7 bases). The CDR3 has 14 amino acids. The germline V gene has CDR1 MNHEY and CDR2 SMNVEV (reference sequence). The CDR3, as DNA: TGTGGTTCGGGGGGCAGGCCGAACACCGGGGAGCTGTTTTTT. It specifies CGSGGRPNTGELFF.

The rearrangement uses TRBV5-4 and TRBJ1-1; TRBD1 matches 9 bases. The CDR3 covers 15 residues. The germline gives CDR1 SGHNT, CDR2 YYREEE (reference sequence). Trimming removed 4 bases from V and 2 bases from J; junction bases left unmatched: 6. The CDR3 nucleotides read TGTGCCAGCAGCACCGGACAGGGGATAAACACTGAAGCTTTCTTT. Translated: CASSTGQGINTEAFF. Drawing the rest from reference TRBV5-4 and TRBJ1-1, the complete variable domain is ETGVTQSPTHLIKTRGQQVTLRCSSQSGHNTVSWYQQALGQGPQFIFQYYREEENGRGNFPPRFSGLQFPNYSSELNVNALELDDSALYLCASSTGQGINTEAFFGQGTRLTVV.

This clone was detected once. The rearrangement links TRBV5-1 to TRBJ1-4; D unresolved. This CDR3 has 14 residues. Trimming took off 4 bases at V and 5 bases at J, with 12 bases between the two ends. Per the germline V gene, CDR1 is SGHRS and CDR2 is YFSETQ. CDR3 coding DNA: TGCGCCAGCAGCAAGGGTGGGGAAAATGAAAAACTGTTTTTT. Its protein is CASSKGGENEKLFF.

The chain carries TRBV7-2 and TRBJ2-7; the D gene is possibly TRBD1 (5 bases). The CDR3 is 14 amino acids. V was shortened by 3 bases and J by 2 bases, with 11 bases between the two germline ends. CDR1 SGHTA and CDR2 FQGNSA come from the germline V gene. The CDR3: CASSFSQGTYEQYF. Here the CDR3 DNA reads TGTGCCAGCAGCTTTTCTCAGGGTACCTACGAGCAGTACTTC.

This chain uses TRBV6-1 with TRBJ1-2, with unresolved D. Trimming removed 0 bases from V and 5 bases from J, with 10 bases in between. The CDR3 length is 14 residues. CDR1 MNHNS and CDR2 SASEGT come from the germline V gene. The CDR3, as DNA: TGTGCCAGCAGTGAAGCGGGCGGAGTGTATGGCTACACCTTC. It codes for CASSEAGGVYGYTF.

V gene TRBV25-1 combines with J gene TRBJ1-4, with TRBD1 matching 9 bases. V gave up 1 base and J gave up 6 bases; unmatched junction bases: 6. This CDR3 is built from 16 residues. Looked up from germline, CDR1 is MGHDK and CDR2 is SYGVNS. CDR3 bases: TGTGCCAGCAGTGAATCCCCCGACAGGGGGGATGAAAAACTGTTTTTT. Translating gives CASSESPDRGDEKLFF.

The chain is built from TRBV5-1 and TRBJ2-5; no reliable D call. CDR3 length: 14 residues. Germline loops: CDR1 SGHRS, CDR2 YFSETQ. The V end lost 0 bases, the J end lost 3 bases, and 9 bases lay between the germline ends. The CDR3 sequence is CASSLVPPKETQYF. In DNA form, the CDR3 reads TGCGCCAGCAGCTTGGTGCCGCCAAAAGAGACCCAGTACTTC.

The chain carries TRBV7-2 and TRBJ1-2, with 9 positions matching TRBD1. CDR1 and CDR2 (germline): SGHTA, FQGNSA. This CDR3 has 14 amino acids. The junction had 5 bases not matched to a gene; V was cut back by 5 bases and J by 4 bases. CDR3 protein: CASSPRDRVYGYTF. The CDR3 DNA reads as TGTGCCAGCAGCCCGAGGGACAGGGTCTATGGCTACACCTTC.

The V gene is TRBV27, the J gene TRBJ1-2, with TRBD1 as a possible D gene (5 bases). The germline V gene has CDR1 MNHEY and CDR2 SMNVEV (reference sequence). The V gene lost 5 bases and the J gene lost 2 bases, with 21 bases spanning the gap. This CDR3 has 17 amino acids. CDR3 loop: CASSPRTTSLGNYGYTF. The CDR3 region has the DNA TGTGCCAGCAGTCCTAGGACAACTTCGTTGGGGAACTATGGCTACACCTTC.

The CDR3, as DNA: TGTGCCAGCAGCTTCTCAGCGGGAGGGCCGGAGACCCAGTACTTC. This codes for CASSFSAGGPETQYF. The chain couples TRBV7-9 to TRBJ2-5; 10 bases are shared with TRBD2. J was trimmed by 5 bases and V by 3 bases; bases with no gene match: 6. Germline V gene lookup returns CDR1 SEHNR and CDR2 FQNEAQ (reference sequence). CDR3 length: 15 residues.

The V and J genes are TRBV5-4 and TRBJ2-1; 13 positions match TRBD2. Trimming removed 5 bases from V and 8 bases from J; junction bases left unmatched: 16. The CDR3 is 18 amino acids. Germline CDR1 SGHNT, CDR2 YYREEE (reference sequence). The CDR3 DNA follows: TGTGCCAGCAGACCCGGACTAGCGGGGGTAGGGGTTCTGGATGAGCAGTTCTTC. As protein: CASRPGLAGVGVLDEQFF. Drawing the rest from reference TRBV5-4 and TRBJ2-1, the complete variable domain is ETGVTQSPTHLIKTRGQQVTLRCSSQSGHNTVSWYQQALGQGPQFIFQYYREEENGRGNFPPRFSGLQFPNYSSELNVNALELDDSALYLCASRPGLAGVGVLDEQFFGPGTRLTVL.

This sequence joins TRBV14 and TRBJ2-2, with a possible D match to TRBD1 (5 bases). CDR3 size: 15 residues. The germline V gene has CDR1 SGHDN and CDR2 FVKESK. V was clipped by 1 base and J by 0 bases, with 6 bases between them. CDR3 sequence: CASSQGGTNTGELFF. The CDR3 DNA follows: TGTGCCAGCAGCCAAGGGGGCACGAACACCGGGGAGCTGTTTTTT. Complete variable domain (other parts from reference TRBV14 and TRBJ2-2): EAGVTQFPSHSVIEKGQTVTLRCDPISGHDNLYWYRRVMGKEIKFLLHFVKESKQDESGMPNNRFLAERTGGTYSTLKVQPAELEDSGVYFCASSQGGTNTGELFFGEGSRLTVL.

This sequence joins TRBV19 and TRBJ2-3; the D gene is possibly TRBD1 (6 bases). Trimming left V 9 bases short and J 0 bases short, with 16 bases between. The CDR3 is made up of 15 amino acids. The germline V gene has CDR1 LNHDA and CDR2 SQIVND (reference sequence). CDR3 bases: TGTGCCAGCAAGAACAGGGCTCTAAGCACAGATACGCAGTATTTT. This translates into CASKNRALSTDTQYF.

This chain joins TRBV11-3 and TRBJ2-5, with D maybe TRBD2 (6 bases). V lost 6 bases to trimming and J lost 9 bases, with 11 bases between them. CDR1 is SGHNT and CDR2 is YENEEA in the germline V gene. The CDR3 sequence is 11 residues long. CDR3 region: CASRLSGAQYF. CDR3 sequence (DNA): TGTGCCAGCAGGCTCTCGGGGGCCCAGTACTTC.

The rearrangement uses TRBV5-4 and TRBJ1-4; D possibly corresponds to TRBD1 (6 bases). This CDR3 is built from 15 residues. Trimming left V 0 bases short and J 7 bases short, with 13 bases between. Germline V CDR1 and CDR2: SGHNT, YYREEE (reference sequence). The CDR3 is CASSLEIGGGEKLFF. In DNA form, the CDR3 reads TGTGCCAGCAGCTTGGAAATAGGGGGGGGTGAAAAACTGTTTTTT.

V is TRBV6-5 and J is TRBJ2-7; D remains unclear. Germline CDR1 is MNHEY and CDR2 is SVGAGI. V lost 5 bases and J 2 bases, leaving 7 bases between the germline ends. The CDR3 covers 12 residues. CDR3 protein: CASSKLPYEQYF. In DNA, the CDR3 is TGTGCCAGCAGTAAACTCCCCTACGAGCAGTACTTC.

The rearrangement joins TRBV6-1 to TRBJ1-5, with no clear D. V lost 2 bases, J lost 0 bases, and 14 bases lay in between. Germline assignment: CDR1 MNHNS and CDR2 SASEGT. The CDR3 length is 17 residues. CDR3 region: CASSERLVGLSNQPQHF. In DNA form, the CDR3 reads TGTGCCAGCAGTGAACGGTTAGTGGGCCTTAGCAATCAGCCCCAGCATTTT.

The CDR3 reads CASSPRTIYYNEQFF. As DNA, the CDR3 is TGTGCCAGCAGCCCACGGACAATTTACTACAATGAGCAGTTCTTC. This chain joins TRBV9 and TRBJ2-1; the D gene is possibly TRBD1 (5 bases). With 4 bases removed from V and 3 bases from J, the gap between germline ends came to 14 bases. The CDR3 is made up of 15 amino acids. The germline CDR1 and CDR2 sequences are SGDLS and YYNGEE.

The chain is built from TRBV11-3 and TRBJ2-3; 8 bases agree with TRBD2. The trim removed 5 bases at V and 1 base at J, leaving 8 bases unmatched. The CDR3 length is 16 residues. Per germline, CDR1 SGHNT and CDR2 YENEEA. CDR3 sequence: CASSPGGGGGTDTQYF. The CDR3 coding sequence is TGTGCCAGCAGCCCGGGGGGGGGCGGAGGCACAGATACGCAGTATTTT.

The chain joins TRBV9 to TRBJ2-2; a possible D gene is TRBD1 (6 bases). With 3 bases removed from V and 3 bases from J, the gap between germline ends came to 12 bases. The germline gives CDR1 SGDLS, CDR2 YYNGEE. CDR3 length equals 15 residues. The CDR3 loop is CASSGARQDTGELFF. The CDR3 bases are TGTGCCAGCAGCGGGGCTCGACAGGACACCGGGGAGCTGTTTTTT.

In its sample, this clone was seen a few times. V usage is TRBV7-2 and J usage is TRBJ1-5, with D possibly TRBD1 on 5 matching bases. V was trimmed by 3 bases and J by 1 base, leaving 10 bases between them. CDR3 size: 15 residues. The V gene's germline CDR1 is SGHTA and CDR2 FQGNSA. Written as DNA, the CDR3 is TGTGCCAGCAGCTTCTCAGGGCCCAGCAATCAGCCCCAGCATTTT. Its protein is CASSFSGPSNQPQHF. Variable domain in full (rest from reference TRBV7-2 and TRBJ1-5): GAGVSQSPSNKVTEKGKDVELRCDPISGHTALYWYRQSLGQGLEFLIYFQGNSAPDKSGLPSDRFSAERTGGSVSTLTIQRTQQEDSAVYLCASSFSGPSNQPQHFGDGTRLSIL.